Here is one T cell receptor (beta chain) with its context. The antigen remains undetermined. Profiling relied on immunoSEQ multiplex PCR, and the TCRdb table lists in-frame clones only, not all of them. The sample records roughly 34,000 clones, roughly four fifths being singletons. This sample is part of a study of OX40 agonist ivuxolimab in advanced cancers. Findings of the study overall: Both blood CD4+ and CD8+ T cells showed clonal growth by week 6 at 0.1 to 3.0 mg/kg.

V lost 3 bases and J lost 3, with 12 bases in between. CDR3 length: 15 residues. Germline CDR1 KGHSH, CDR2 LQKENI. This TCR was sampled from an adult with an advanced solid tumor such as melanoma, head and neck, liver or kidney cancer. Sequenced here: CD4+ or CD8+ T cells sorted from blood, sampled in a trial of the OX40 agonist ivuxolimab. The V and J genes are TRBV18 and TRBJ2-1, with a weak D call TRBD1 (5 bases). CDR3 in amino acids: CASSPQGTNYNEQFF. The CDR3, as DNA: TGTGCCAGCTCACCGCAGGGAACGAACTACAATGAGCAGTTCTTC.